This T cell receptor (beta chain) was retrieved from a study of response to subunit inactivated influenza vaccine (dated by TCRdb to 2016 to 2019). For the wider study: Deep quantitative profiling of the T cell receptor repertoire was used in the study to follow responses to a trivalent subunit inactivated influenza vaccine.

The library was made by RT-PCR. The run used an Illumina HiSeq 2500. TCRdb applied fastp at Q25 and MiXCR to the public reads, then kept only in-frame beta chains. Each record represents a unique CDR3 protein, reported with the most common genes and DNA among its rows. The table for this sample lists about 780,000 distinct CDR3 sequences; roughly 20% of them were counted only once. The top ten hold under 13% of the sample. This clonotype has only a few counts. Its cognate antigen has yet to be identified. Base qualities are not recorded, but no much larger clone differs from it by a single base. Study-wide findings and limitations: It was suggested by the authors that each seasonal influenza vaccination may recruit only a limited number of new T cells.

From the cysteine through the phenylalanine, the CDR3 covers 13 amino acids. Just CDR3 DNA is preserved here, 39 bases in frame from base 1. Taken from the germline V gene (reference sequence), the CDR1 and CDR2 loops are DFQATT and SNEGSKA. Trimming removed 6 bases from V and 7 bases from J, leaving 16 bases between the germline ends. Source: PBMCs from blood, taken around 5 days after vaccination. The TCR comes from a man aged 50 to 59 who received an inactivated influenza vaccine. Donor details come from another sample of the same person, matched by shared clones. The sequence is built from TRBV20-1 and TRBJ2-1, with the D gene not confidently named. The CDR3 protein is CSARRGGLNEQFF. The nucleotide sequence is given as TGCAGTGCCAGAAGAGGCGGCTTGAATGAGCAGTTCTTC.